This passage covers 19 T cell receptor beta chains from one sample sequenced in a study of response to subunit inactivated influenza vaccine (dated by TCRdb to 2016 to 2019). Libraries were constructed by RT-PCR. Sequencing used an Illumina HiSeq 2500. TCRdb ran its own pipeline on the public reads, namely fastp trimming at Q25 and MiXCR clone calling, and kept in-frame beta chains. One record per CDR3 amino acid sequence lists the most common genes and DNA. For this sample the table gives 500,000 to 600,000 distinct CDR3 sequences, of which 16% were detected only once. Together, the top ten hold 3% of the sample. The sequenced sample was CD4+ T cells sorted from PBMCs, obtained around 25 months after vaccination. These receptors came from a man in his fifties or sixties who received an inactivated influenza vaccine. Donor details come from another sample of the same person, matched by shared clones.

In the case of this clonotype: The junction departs from the called germline gene at one end, perhaps through a read error. The chain links TRBV5-1 to TRBJ2-3; 12 bases fit TRBD2. Per germline, CDR1 SGHRS and CDR2 YFSETQ. The CDR3 covers 17 residues. The chain's CDR3 is CAGSLLTSGGITDTQYF. CDR3 bases: TGCGCCGGCAGCTTGCTCACTAGCGGGGGGATCACAGATACGCAGTATTTT.

The J gene is TRBJ1-3, the V gene TRBV10-3; D remains unclear. The germline V gene encodes CDR1 ENHRY and CDR2 SYGVKD. CDR3 length equals 12 residues. CDR3: CGLSGTGNTIYF. The CDR3 coding sequence is TGTGGATTATCGGGCACTGGAAACACCATATATTTT.

The chain is built from TRBV20-1 and TRBJ2-3; 9 nucleotides match TRBD2. Germline assignment: CDR1 DFQATT and CDR2 SNEGSKA (reference sequence). This CDR3 region has 14 residues. With 5 bases clipped from V and 5 bases from J, the junction kept 8 bases outside the gene matches. CDR3 DNA: TGCAGTGCTTGTTCTAGCGGGGTGAGAGATACGCAGTATTTT. Translating gives CSACSSGVRDTQYF.

V usage is TRBV7-2 and J usage is TRBJ2-1; tentative D call: TRBD2 (5 bases). CDR1 is SGHTA, CDR2 FQGNSA, per germline. The CDR3 has 14 residues. V was shortened by 2 bases and J by 5 bases, with 10 bases between the two germline ends. The CDR3 nucleotides are TGTGCCAGCAGCTTAATAGCCGGGAACAATGAGCAGTTCTTC. Amino acid sequence: CASSLIAGNNEQFF.

Regarding this clonotype: This may come from a read error, since a much larger clone is one base off. The V call is TRBV5-1, the J call TRBJ2-7, with D possibly being TRBD1 (5 bases). The CDR3 extends over 14 amino acids. Germline assignment: CDR1 SGHRS and CDR2 YFSETQ. V lost 0 bases to trimming and J lost 2 bases, with 9 bases between them. For the CDR3, the DNA is TGCGCCAGCAGCTTGGAGGCCAGGGCCTACGAGCAGTACTTC. Translated: CASSLEARAYEQYF.

The CDR3: CATSDSGTGVMGEQFF. Written as DNA, the CDR3 is TGTGCCACCAGTGATTCCGGGACAGGGGTCATGGGTGAGCAGTTCTTC. This chain links TRBV24-1 with TRBJ2-1, with TRBD1 matching 10 bases. The germline V gene encodes CDR1 KGHDR and CDR2 SFDVKD. The CDR3 extends over 16 amino acids. V was pared by 2 bases and J by 9 bases, with 9 bases of the junction left unmatched.

This clonotype was observed a handful of times. The V call is TRBV15, the J call TRBJ2-3; a weak D match, TRBD1 (6 bases). In germline, CDR1 is LNHNV, CDR2 YYDKDF (reference sequence). The CDR3 runs 15 residues. V was cut by 1 base and J by 4 bases, with 12 bases left in between. CDR3 in DNA: TGTGCCACCAGCAGAGCCCGGACAGCCGCAGATACGCAGTATTTT. Translation gives CATSRARTAADTQYF. The whole variable domain, filled in from reference TRBV15 and TRBJ2-3, reads DAMVIQNPRYQVTQFGKPVTLSCSQTLNHNVMYWYQQKSSQAPKLLFHYYDKDFNNEADTPDNFQSRRPNTSFCFLDIRSPGLGDTAMYLCATSRARTAADTQYFGPGTRLTVL.

This clonotype was picked up a small number of times. The genes are TRBV5-1 and TRBJ1-1, with D possibly being TRBD1 (5 bases). The germline V gene encodes CDR1 SGHRS and CDR2 YFSETQ. The V end lost 2 bases, the J end lost 4 bases, and 12 bases lay between the germline ends. This CDR3 has 14 residues. The CDR3 protein is CASSLLGDGTEAFF. In nucleotides, the CDR3 is TGCGCCAGCAGCTTACTAGGGGATGGCACTGAAGCTTTCTTT.

The chain has TRBV7-9 and TRBJ1-1; no reliable D call. This CDR3 has 14 amino acids. Trimming took 8 bases from V and 0 from J, leaving 13 bases between them. Germline lookup yields CDR1 SEHNR and CDR2 FQNEAQ (reference sequence). The CDR3 sequence: CASSGNLMNTEAFF. In DNA, the CDR3 is TGTGCCAGCTCCGGCAATCTCATGAACACTGAAGCTTTCTTT.

The V and J genes are TRBV6-2 or TRBV6-3 and TRBJ1-1, with D maybe TRBD1 (6 bases). The CDR3 is made up of 14 amino acids. Germline lookup yields CDR1 MNHEY and CDR2 SVGEGT. V dropped 5 bases and J dropped 4 bases, with 14 bases sitting between them. The chain's CDR3 is CASSDYRVSTEAFF. The CDR3 DNA is TGTGCCAGCAGTGACTACAGGGTCAGCACTGAAGCTTTCTTT.

The table lists this clonotype with a few counts. The chain links TRBV18 to TRBJ2-1, with 10 bases that match TRBD1. V gave up 5 bases and J gave up 7 bases; unmatched junction bases: 5. Looked up from germline, CDR1 is KGHSH and CDR2 is LQKENI. This CDR3 is 14 amino acids long. For the CDR3, the DNA is TGTGCCAGCTCATCGGGACAGGGGAGAAATGAGCAGTTCTTC. Its translation is CASSSGQGRNEQFF.

This clonotype was picked up a small number of times. V gene TRBV6-5 combines with J gene TRBJ2-1, with D unresolved. V was cut by 5 bases and J by 9 bases, with 11 bases left in between. Germline lookup yields CDR1 MNHEY and CDR2 SVGAGI. The CDR3 extends over 12 amino acids. CDR3 protein: CASSRYWGEQFF. The DNA for the CDR3 is TGTGCCAGCAGTCGTTATTGGGGTGAGCAGTTCTTC.

This clonotype was seen more than once but under ten times. The chain combines TRBV28 with TRBJ2-4; D is undetermined. Germline V gene sequence: CDR1 MDHEN, CDR2 SYDVKM. The CDR3 covers 15 residues. Trimming pared 6 bases from V and 0 bases from J, leaving 12 bases between. CDR3 protein: CASRSQGEAKNIQYF. DNA of the CDR3: TGTGCCAGCAGATCCCAAGGAGAAGCCAAAAACATTCAGTACTTC.

V and J are TRBV11-2 and TRBJ2-3, with 7 bases matching TRBD1. The CDR3 sequence is 16 residues long. The trim removed 6 bases at V and 0 bases at J, leaving 9 bases unmatched. Germline CDR1 and CDR2: SGHAT and FQNNGV. The CDR3 DNA sequence: TGTGCCAGCAGACAGGGGTCCTTTCTTAGCACAGATACGCAGTATTTT. This encodes CASRQGSFLSTDTQYF.

This clonotype was counted between two and nine times. The chain employs TRBV11-2 and TRBJ2-6, with 7 bases matching TRBD1. Germline assignment: CDR1 SGHAT and CDR2 FQNNGV. The CDR3 runs to 18 residues. The ends lost 1 base at V and 0 bases at J; junction bases unmatched: 6. This CDR3 reads CASSLGTGGSSGANVLTF. CDR3 nucleotide sequence: TGTGCCAGCAGCTTAGGGACAGGAGGATCCTCTGGGGCCAACGTCCTGACTTTC. The whole variable domain, remainder taken from reference TRBV11-2 and TRBJ2-6, is EAGVAQSPRYKIIEKRQSVAFWCNPISGHATLYWYQQILGQGPKLLIQFQNNGVVDDSQLPKDRFSAERLKGVDSTLKIQPAKLEDSAVYLCASSLGTGGSSGANVLTFGAGSRLTVL.

This chain connects TRBV5-1 to TRBJ1-1; 7 bases agree with TRBD1. This CDR3 region has 15 residues. V gave up 4 bases and J gave up 1 base; unmatched junction bases: 7. The germline V gene has CDR1 SGHRS and CDR2 YFSETQ. Written as DNA, the CDR3 is TGCGCCAGCAGCCCAACCGGGACAGAGAACACTGAAGCTTTCTTT. It translates to CASSPTGTENTEAFF.

V and J are TRBV6-2 or TRBV6-3 and TRBJ2-2; TRBD2 aligns across 7 bases. V was pared by 7 bases and J by 2 bases, with 4 bases of the junction left unmatched. From germline, CDR1 is MNHEY and CDR2 SVGEGT. CDR3 size: 14 residues. The CDR3 is CASNPGGNTGELFF. In nucleotides, the CDR3 is TGTGCCAGCAATCCGGGAGGAAACACCGGGGAGCTGTTTTTT.

The rearrangement joins TRBV4-3 to TRBJ1-3; D is unresolved. Trimming took off 3 bases at V and 2 bases at J, with 11 bases between the two ends. CDR3 length: 15 amino acids. CDR1 and CDR2 from the germline V gene are LGHNA and YSLEER. CDR3 amino acids: CASSQVDGPGNTIYF. CDR3 DNA sequence: TGCGCCAGCAGCCAGGTGGACGGACCTGGAAACACCATATATTTT.

At least ten counts were recorded for this clonotype. The chain couples TRBV5-6 to TRBJ2-1; D might be TRBD1 (6 bases). The CDR3 is 13 amino acids. Germline V lookup: CDR1 SGHDT, CDR2 YYEEEE. V was trimmed by 3 bases and J by 10 bases, leaving 14 bases between them. CDR3 protein: CASSYYRAGEQFF. Written as DNA, the CDR3 is TGTGCCAGCAGCTATTACAGGGCAGGGGAGCAGTTCTTC.